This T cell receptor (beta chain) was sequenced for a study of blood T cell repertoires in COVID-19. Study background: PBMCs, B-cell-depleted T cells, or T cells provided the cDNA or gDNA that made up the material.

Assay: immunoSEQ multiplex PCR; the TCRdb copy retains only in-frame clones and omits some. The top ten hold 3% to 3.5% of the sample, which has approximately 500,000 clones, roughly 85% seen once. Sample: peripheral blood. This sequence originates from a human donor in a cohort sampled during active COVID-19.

CDR3 region: CASSLLSGTGGNTIYF. CDR3 DNA sequence: TGTGCCAGCAGCCTCCTGTCCGGGACAGGCGGAAACACCATATATTTT. The chain uses TRBV7-9 and TRBJ1-3; 8 bases match TRBD1. CDR3 length: 16 residues. In germline, CDR1 is SEHNR, CDR2 FQNEAQ (reference sequence). Trimming cost V 5 bases and J 4 bases; bases outside gene matches: 10.